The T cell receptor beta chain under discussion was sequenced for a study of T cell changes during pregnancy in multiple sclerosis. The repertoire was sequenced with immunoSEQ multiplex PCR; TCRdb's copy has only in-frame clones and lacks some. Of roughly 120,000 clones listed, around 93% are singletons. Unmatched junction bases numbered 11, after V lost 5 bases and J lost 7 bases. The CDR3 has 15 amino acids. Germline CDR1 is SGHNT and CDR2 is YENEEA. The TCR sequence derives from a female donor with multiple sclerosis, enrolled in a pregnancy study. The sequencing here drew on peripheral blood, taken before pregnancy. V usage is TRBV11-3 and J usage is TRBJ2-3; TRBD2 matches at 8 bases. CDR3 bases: TGTGCCAGCAGCGCGGGGGGAGACGCAGGAAATACGCAGTATTTT. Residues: CASSAGGDAGNTQYF.